A single T cell receptor (beta chain) is shown here with its context. Its specificity is unknown. This record comes from a study of identifying expanded T cells in peripheral blood. Assay used: immunoSEQ multiplex PCR; TCRdb lists only in-frame clones, some missing. The sample carries tens of thousands of clones, approximately 83% recorded once. Study-wide findings and caveats: Variance in clone template counts between approximately 2-week samples significantly increased with total template count across all healthy donors. Differentially abundant clones: about 1.2 between replicates, about 17 at around 14 days, less than 20 at four.

Germline V gene sequence: CDR1 MNHNY, CDR2 SVGAGI (reference sequence). This CDR3 is built from 13 residues. Collection occurred without any documented infections or immune events in donors. The source is a person aged 18-70 years in good health. The rearrangement joins TRBV6-6 to TRBJ2-2; no definite D call. The sample consisted of blood. Written as DNA, the CDR3 is TGTGCGGTAACTGAGGAGAACACCGGGGAGCTGTTTTTT. Its protein is CAVTEENTGELFF.